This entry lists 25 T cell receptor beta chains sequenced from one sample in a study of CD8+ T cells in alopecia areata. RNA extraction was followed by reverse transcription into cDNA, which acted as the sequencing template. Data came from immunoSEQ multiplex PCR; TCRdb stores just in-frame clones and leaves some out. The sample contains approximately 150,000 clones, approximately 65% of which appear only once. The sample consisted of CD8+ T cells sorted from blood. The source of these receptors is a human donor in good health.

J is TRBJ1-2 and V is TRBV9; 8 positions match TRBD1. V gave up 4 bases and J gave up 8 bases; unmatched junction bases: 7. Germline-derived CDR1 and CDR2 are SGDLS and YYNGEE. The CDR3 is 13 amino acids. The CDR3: CASSNRDRKGYTF. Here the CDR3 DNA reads TGTGCCAGCAGCAACCGGGACAGGAAGGGCTACACCTTC.

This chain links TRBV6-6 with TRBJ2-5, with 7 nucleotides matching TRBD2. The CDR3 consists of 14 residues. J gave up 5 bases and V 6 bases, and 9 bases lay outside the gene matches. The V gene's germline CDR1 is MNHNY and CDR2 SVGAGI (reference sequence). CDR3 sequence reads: CASSNLAAAETQYF. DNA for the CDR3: TGTGCCAGCAGCAATCTAGCGGCCGCGGAGACCCAGTACTTC.

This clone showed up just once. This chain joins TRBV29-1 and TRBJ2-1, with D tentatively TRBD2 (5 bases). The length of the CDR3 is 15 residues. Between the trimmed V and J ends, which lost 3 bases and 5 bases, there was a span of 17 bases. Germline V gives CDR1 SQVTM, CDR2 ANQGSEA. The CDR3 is CSVDWPAGPDNEQFF. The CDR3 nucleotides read TGCAGCGTTGATTGGCCGGCGGGCCCGGACAATGAGCAGTTCTTC.

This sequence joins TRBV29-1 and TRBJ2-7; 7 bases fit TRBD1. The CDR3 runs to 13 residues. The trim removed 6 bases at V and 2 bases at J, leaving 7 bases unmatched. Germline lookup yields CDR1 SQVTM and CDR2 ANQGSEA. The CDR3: CSVAGTVTYEQYF. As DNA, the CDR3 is TGCAGCGTCGCCGGGACAGTTACCTACGAGCAGTACTTC.

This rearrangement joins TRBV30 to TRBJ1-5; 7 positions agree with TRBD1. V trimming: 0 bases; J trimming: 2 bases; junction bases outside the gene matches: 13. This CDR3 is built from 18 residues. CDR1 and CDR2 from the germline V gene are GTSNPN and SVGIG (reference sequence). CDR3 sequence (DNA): TGTGCCTGGAGTGTACCTCCGGTGGACAGGCTGGGCAATCAGCCCCAGCATTTT. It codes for CAWSVPPVDRLGNQPQHF. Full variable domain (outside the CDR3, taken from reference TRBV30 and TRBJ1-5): SQTIHQWPATLVQPVGSPLSLECTVEGTSNPNLYWYRQAAGRGLQLLFYSVGIGQISSEVPQNLSASRPQDRQFILSSKKLLLSDSGFYLCAWSVPPVDRLGNQPQHFGDGTRLSIL.

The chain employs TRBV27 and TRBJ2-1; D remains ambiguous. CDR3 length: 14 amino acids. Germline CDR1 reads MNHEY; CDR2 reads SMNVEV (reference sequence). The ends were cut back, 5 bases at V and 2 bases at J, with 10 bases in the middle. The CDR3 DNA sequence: TGTGCCAGCAGTATGGCGGTAACCTACAATGAGCAGTTCTTC. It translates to CASSMAVTYNEQFF.

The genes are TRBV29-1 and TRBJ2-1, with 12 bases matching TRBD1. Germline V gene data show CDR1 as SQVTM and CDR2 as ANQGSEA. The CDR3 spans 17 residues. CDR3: CTCPGQGALSSYNEQFF. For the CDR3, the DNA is TGCACCTGTCCGGGACAGGGGGCCCTTAGCTCCTACAATGAGCAGTTCTTC.

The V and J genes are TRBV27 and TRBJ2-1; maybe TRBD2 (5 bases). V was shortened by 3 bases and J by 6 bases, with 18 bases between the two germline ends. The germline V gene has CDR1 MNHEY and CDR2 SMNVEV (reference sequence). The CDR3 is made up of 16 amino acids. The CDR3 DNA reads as TGTGCCAGCAGTTTGCAACAAGGGAGTCTGGGCAATGAGCAGTTCTTC. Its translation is CASSLQQGSLGNEQFF.

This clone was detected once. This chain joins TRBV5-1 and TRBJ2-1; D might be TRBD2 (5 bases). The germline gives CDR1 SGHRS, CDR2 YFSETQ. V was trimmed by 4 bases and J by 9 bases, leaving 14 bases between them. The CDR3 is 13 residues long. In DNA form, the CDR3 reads TGCGCCAGCAGCCCTATTCTAGCAGCTGAGCAGTTCTTC. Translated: CASSPILAAEQFF.

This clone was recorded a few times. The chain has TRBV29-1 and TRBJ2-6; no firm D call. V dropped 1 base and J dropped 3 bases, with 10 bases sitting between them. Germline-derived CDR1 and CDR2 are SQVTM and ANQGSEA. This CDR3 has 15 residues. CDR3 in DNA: TGCAGCGTTGAAGTACGAGGCGGTGGGGCCAACGTCCTGACTTTC. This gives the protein CSVEVRGGGANVLTF.

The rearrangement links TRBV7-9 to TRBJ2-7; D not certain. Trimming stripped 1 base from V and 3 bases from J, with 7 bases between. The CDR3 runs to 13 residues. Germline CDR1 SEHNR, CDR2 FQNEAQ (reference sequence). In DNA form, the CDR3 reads TGTGCCAGCAGCTTAGACTCGATCTACGAGCAGTACTTC. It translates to CASSLDSIYEQYF.

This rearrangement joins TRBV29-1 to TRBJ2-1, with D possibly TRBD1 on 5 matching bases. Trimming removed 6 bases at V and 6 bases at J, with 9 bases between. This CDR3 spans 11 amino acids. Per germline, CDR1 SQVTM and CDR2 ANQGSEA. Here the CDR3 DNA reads TGCAGCGTCAAAAGGGGCAATGAGCAGTTCTTC. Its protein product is CSVKRGNEQFF.

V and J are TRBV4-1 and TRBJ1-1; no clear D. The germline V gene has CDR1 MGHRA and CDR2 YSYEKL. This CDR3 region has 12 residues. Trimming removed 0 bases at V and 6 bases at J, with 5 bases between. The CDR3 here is CASSQDGPEAFF. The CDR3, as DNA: TGCGCCAGCAGCCAAGATGGCCCTGAAGCTTTCTTT.

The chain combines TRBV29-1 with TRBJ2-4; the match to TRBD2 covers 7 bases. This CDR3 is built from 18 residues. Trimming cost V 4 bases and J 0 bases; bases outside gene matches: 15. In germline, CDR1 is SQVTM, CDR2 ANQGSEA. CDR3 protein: CSVVGEGAYELAKNIQYF. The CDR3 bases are TGCAGCGTTGTAGGGGAGGGTGCCTACGAGCTAGCCAAAAACATTCAGTACTTC.

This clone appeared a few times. The chain's CDR3 is CSVDTRVAPGGYNEQFF. The CDR3 DNA is TGCAGCGTTGACACTAGAGTAGCCCCGGGAGGGTACAATGAGCAGTTCTTC. The chain links TRBV29-1 to TRBJ2-1, with TRBD2 identical over 8 bases. The J segment lost 4 bases and the V segment lost 3 bases, leaving 14 bases of the junction unmatched. The CDR3 consists of 17 residues. Germline V lookup: CDR1 SQVTM, CDR2 ANQGSEA.

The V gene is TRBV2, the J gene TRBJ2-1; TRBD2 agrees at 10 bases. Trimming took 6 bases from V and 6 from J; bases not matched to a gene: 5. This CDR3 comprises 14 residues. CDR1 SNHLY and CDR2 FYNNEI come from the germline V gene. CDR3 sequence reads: CASRGTSDPNEQFF. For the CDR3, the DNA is TGTGCCAGCAGGGGGACTAGCGATCCCAATGAGCAGTTCTTC. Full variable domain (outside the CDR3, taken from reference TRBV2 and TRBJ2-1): EPEVTQTPSHQVTQMGQEVILRCVPISNHLYFYWYRQILGQKVEFLVSFYNNEISEKSEIFDDQFSVERPDGSNFTLKIRSTKLEDSAMYFCASRGTSDPNEQFFGPGTRLTVL.

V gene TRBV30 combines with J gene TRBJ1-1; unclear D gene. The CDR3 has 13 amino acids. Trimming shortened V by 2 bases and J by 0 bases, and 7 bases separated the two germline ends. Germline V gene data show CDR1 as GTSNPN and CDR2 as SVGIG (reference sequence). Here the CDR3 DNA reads TGTGCCTGGAGTTCGGATATGAACACTGAAGCTTTCTTT. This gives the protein CAWSSDMNTEAFF.

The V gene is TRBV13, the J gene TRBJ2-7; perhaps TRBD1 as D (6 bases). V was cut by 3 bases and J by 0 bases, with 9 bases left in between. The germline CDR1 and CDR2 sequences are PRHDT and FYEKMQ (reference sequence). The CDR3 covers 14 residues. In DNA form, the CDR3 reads TGTGCCAGCAGCTTGGGGACACGCTCCTACGAGCAGTACTTC. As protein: CASSLGTRSYEQYF.

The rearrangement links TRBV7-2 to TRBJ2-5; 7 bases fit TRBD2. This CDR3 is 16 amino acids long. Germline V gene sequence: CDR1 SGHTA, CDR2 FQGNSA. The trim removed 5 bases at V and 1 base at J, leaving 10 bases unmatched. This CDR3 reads CASSVGTTSFQETQYF. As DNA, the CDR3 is TGTGCCAGCAGCGTCGGGACTACCTCATTCCAAGAGACCCAGTACTTC.

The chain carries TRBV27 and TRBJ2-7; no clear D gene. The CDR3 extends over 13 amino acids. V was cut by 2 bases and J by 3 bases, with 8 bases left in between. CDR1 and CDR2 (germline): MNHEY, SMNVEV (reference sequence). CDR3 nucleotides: TGTGCCAGCAGTTTAAGGGTAGACTACGAGCAGTACTTC. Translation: CASSLRVDYEQYF.

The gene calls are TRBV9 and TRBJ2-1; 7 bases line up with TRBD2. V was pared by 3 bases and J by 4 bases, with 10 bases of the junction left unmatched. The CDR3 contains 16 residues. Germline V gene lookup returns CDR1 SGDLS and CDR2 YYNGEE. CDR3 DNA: TGTGCCAGCAGCGACCCCAGAAGGGGAGGGTACAATGAGCAGTTCTTC. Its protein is CASSDPRRGGYNEQFF.

The CDR3 protein is CASSYSGTTYEQYF. The CDR3 DNA is TGTGCCAGCAGCTATAGCGGTACGACCTACGAGCAGTACTTC. This rearrangement joins TRBV7-9 to TRBJ2-7; D may be TRBD2 (6 bases). Trimming stripped 4 bases from V and 2 bases from J, with 12 bases between. The CDR3 is made up of 14 amino acids. In germline, CDR1 is SEHNR, CDR2 FQNEAQ (reference sequence). The whole variable domain, remainder taken from reference TRBV7-9 and TRBJ2-7, is DTGVSQNPRHKITKRGQNVTFRCDPISEHNRLYWYRQTLGQGPEFLTYFQNEAQLEKSRLLSDRFSAERPKGSFSTLEIQRTEQGDSAMYLCASSYSGTTYEQYFGPGTRLTVT.

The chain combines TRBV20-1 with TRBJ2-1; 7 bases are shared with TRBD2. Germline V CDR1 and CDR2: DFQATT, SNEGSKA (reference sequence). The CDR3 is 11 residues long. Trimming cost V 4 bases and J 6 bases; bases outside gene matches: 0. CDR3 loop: CSAKRGNEQFF. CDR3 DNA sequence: TGCAGTGCTAAGCGGGGCAATGAGCAGTTCTTC.

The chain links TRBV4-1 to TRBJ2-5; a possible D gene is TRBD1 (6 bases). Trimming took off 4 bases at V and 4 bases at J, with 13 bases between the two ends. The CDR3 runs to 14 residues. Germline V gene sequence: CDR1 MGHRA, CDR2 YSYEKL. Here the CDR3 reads CASSRIPQGETQYF. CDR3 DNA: TGCGCCAGCAGCCGAATCCCACAGGGAGAGACCCAGTACTTC.

The CDR3 reads CSVTNPGLTNEQFF. CDR3 DNA: TGCAGCGTTACCAATCCGGGACTCACCAATGAGCAGTTCTTC. The chain combines TRBV29-1 with TRBJ2-1; TRBD2 might be the D (6 bases). The CDR3 is 14 residues long. CDR1 SQVTM and CDR2 ANQGSEA come from the germline V gene. The germline V and J ends were trimmed by 5 bases and 6 bases, with 17 bases remaining between them.